These 18 T cell receptor beta chains came from one sample sequenced in a study of blood T cell repertoires in COVID-19. This table comes from immunoSEQ multiplex PCR, and its TCRdb copy is limited to in-frame clones, with some not included. The profile shows approximately 260,000 clones, roughly 83% of them singletons. The sequencing sample was made of peripheral blood. These receptors all come from a man in his 60s who had recovered from COVID-19.

V and J are TRBV18 and TRBJ1-5; 10 positions match TRBD1. Germline lookup yields CDR1 KGHSH and CDR2 LQKENI. This CDR3 spans 17 amino acids. J gave up 7 bases and V 4 bases, and 13 bases lay outside the gene matches. CDR3 loop: CASSQGPGTGVSQPQHF. The CDR3 region has the DNA TGTGCCAGCTCACAAGGTCCTGGGACAGGGGTTAGCCAGCCCCAGCATTTT.

V and J are TRBV30 and TRBJ1-1; 10 bases map to TRBD1. The CDR3 extends over 15 amino acids. V was clipped by 4 bases and J by 5 bases; unmatched bases: 10. Per the germline V gene, CDR1 is GTSNPN and CDR2 is SVGIG (reference sequence). As DNA, the CDR3 is TGTGCCTGGACGCGCAGGGGGACAGGGGATACTGAAGCTTTCTTT. Protein: CAWTRRGTGDTEAFF.

This clone was detected only once. The chain is built from TRBV29-1 and TRBJ2-7; a possible D gene is TRBD1 (6 bases). Germline CDR1 and CDR2: SQVTM and ANQGSEA. The CDR3 is made up of 12 amino acids. V lost 4 bases and J lost 9, with 16 bases in between. The chain's CDR3 is CSVGIPLGGQYF. The CDR3, as DNA: TGCAGCGTTGGGATACCCCTAGGGGGGCAGTACTTC.

J is TRBJ2-1 and V is TRBV5-1; D unclear. V was shortened by 5 bases and J by 0 bases, with 12 bases between the two germline ends. CDR3 length: 15 residues. Germline lookup yields CDR1 SGHRS and CDR2 YFSETQ. CDR3 DNA: TGCGCCAGCAGATTCGAGGCGAGCTCCTACAATGAGCAGTTCTTC. Translated, it gives CASRFEASSYNEQFF.

The chain recombines TRBV27 with TRBJ2-7; 10 bases agree with TRBD1. V lost 4 bases and J lost 3; bases outside the gene matches: 12. This CDR3 is 17 amino acids long. Germline CDR1 reads MNHEY; CDR2 reads SMNVEV (reference sequence). The CDR3 here is CASSSRPGTGVGYEQYF. CDR3 DNA sequence: TGTGCCAGCAGTTCGAGGCCCGGGACAGGGGTCGGCTACGAGCAGTACTTC.

This sequence joins TRBV18 and TRBJ1-4; perhaps TRBD1 as D (6 bases). Germline assignment: CDR1 KGHSH and CDR2 LQKENI. The ends were cut back, 0 bases at V and 10 bases at J, with 15 bases in the middle. The CDR3 covers 15 residues. The CDR3 here is CASSPPGDMSGKLFF. CDR3 DNA sequence: TGTGCCAGCTCACCACCTGGGGACATGAGTGGAAAACTGTTTTTT.

The chain has TRBV9 and TRBJ2-7, with D unresolved. The V and J ends lost 0 bases and 0 bases respectively, with 7 bases between them. This CDR3 has 14 amino acids. The germline V gene has CDR1 SGDLS and CDR2 YYNGEE. CDR3 DNA: TGTGCCAGCAGCGTAGGGGCCTCCTCCTACGAGCAGTACTTC. Protein: CASSVGASSYEQYF.

This clone occurred once. The genes are TRBV24-1 and TRBJ2-5; TRBD1 is a possible D gene (5 bases). Trimming left V 12 bases short and J 2 bases short, with 18 bases between. Germline V gene lookup returns CDR1 KGHDR and CDR2 SFDVKD. This CDR3 region has 14 residues. In nucleotides, the CDR3 is TGTGCCTCCCGATACAGTGACAGACAAGAGACCCAGTACTTC. Protein product: CASRYSDRQETQYF.

The chain combines TRBV9 with TRBJ1-6; maybe TRBD1 (6 bases). V was clipped by 4 bases and J by 10 bases, with 12 bases between them. Germline V CDR1 and CDR2: SGDLS, YYNGEE. The CDR3 contains 13 residues. The CDR3 DNA is TGTGCCAGCAGCAGGGGGGAGGGCTCACCCCTCCACTTT. Translating it yields CASSRGEGSPLHF.

The chain carries TRBV3-1 (or the pseudogene TRBV3-2) and TRBJ1-2; 7 bases match TRBD1. CDR3 length: 14 amino acids. Trimming removed 2 bases from V and 7 bases from J; junction bases left unmatched: 7. The germline gives CDR1 LGHDT, CDR2 YNNKEL (reference sequence). DNA of the CDR3: TGTGCCAGCAGCCAAAACGACAGGGTAGGTGGCTACACCTTC. It is translated as CASSQNDRVGGYTF.

The rearrangement joins TRBV6-5 to TRBJ2-3, with TRBD2 matching over 7 bases. The ends lost 10 bases at V and 1 base at J; junction bases unmatched: 8. Germline V lookup: CDR1 MNHEY, CDR2 SVGAGI. The CDR3 totals 14 residues. The CDR3 region is CAIPAGPGTDTQYF. In DNA form, the CDR3 reads TGTGCCATCCCAGCGGGACCGGGCACAGATACGCAGTATTTT.

The chain is built from TRBV12-3 or TRBV12-4 and TRBJ2-5; TRBD2 matches at 10 bases. The CDR3 sequence is 13 residues long. V shed 1 base and J 9 bases; nucleotides not matched to a gene: 2. The CDR3 DNA sequence: TGTGCCAGCAGTTTAGTAGCGGGGGGCGCCCAGTACTTC. It is translated as CASSLVAGGAQYF.

The CDR3 DNA reads TGTGCCAGCAGTTACTCGCAGGGTACGCAGTATTTT. Protein sequence: CASSYSQGTQYF. V and J are TRBV6-5 and TRBJ2-3; tentative D call: TRBD1 (5 bases). The V gene's germline CDR1 is MNHEY and CDR2 SVGAGI. This CDR3 region has 12 residues. V was cut by 0 bases and J by 8 bases, with 6 bases left in between.

The chain recombines TRBV14 with TRBJ2-6; 9 bases line up with TRBD2. CDR3 length: 17 amino acids. The ends lost 7 bases at V and 0 bases at J; junction bases unmatched: 7. Germline CDR1 is SGHDN and CDR2 is FVKESK. CDR3 amino acids: CASTRAGGPSGANVLTF. In DNA, the CDR3 is TGTGCCAGCACCAGAGCGGGGGGCCCCTCTGGGGCCAACGTCCTGACTTTC.

V usage is TRBV6-4 and J usage is TRBJ2-2; a weak D match, TRBD1 (7 bases). The CDR3 runs 19 residues. Germline assignment: CDR1 MRHNA and CDR2 SNTAGT. The ends were cut back, 2 bases at V and 2 bases at J, with 21 bases in the middle. The CDR3 spells CASSDTSSGGPFNTGELFF. The CDR3 DNA follows: TGTGCCAGCAGTGACACCTCCTCAGGGGGGCCCTTTAACACCGGGGAGCTGTTTTTT.

The J gene is TRBJ1-1, the V gene TRBV5-1; tentatively, D is TRBD1 (6 bases). V was pared by 6 bases and J by 1 base, with 10 bases between. Germline V gene lookup returns CDR1 SGHRS and CDR2 YFSETQ. The CDR3 runs 13 residues. The CDR3 coding sequence is TGCGCCAGCACCCTGACAGGGAACACTGAAGCTTTCTTT. This codes for CASTLTGNTEAFF.

This clone was found a few times. The gene calls are TRBV7-2 and TRBJ1-2, with D possibly matching TRBD1 (5 bases). Germline CDR1 SGHTA, CDR2 FQGNSA. The CDR3 sequence is 16 residues long. V lost 5 bases and J 3 bases, leaving 19 bases between the germline ends. CDR3 bases: TGTGCCAGCAGCCCACAGGTGGTCAGGGCGGACTATGGCTACACCTTC. It is translated as CASSPQVVRADYGYTF.

The rearrangement joins TRBV19 to TRBJ2-7; TRBD2 matches 14 bases. V lost 3 bases, J lost 4 bases, and 5 bases stayed unmatched. The CDR3 consists of 16 residues. Per the germline V gene, CDR1 is LNHDA and CDR2 is SQIVND (reference sequence). This CDR3 is CASSIGLAGGWYEQYF. DNA for the CDR3: TGTGCCAGTAGTATCGGACTAGCGGGAGGTTGGTACGAGCAGTACTTC.